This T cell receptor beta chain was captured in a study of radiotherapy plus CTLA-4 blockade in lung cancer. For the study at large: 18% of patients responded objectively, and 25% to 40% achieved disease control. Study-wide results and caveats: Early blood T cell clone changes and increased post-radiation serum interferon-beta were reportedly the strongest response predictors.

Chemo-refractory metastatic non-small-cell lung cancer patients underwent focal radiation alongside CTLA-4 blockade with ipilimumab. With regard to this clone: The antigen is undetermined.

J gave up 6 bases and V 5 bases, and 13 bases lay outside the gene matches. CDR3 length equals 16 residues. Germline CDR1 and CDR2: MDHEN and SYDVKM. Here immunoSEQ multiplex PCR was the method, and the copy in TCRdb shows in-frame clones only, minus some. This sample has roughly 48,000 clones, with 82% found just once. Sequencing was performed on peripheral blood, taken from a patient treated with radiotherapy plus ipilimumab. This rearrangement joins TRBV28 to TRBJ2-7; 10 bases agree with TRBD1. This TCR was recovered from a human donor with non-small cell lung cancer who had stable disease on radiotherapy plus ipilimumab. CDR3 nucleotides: TGTGCCAGCAGTGGTGCCGGGACAGGGGAAGCCTTCGAGCAGTACTTC. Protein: CASSGAGTGEAFEQYF.